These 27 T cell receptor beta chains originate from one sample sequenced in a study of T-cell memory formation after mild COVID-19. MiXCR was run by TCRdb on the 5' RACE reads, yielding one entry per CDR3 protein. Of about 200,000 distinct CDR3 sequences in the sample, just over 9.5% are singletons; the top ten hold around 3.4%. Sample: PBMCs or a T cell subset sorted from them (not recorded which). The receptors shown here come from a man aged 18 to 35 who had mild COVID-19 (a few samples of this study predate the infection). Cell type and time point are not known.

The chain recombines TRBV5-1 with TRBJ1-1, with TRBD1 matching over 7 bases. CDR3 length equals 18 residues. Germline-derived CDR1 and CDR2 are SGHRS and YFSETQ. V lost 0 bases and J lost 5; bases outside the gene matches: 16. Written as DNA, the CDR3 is TGCGCCAGCAGCTTGGCCGGCGTTGATCCGGGACAGAAGACTGAAGCTTTCTTT. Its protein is CASSLAGVDPGQKTEAFF.

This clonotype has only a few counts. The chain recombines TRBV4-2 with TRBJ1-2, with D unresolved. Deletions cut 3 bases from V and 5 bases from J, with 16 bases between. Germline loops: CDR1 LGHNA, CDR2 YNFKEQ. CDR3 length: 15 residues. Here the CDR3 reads CASSQEAPGYYGYTF. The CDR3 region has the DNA TGTGCCAGCAGCCAGGAAGCACCGGGCTATTATGGCTACACCTTC.

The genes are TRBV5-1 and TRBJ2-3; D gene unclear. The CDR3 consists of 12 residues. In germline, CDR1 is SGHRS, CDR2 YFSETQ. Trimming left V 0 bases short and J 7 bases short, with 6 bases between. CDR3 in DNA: TGCGCCAGCAGCTTGGAGGATTATACGCAGTATTTT. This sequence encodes CASSLEDYTQYF. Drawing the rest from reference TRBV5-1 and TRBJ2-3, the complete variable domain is KAGVTQTPRYLIKTRGQQVTLSCSPISGHRSVSWYQQTPGQGLQFLFEYFSETQRNKGNFPGRFSGRQFSNSRSEMNVSTLELGDSALYLCASSLEDYTQYFGPGTRLTVL.

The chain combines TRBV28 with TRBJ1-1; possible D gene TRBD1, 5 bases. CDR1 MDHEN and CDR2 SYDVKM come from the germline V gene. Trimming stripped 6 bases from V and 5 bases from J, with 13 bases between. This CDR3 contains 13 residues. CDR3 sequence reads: CASSSAQGTEAFF. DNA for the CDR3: TGTGCCAGCAGCTCCGCCCAGGGAACTGAAGCTTTCTTT.

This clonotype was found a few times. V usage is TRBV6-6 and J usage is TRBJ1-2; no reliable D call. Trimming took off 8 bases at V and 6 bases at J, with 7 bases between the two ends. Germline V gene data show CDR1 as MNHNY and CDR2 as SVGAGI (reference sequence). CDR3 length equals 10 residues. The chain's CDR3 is CASFSNGYTF. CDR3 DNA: TGTGCCAGCTTCTCTAATGGCTACACCTTC.

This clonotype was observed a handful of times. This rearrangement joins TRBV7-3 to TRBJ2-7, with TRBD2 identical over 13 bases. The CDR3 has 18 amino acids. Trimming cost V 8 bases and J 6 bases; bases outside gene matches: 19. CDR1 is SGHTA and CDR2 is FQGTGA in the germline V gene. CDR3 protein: CASLLVAGTSGVVCEQYF. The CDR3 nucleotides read TGTGCCAGCCTCCTAGTGGCCGGGACTAGCGGGGTGGTCTGCGAGCAGTACTTC.

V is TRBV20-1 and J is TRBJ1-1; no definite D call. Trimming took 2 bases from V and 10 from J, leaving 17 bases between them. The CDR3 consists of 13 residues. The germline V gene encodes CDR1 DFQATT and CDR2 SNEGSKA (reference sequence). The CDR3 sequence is CSARRGQELGAFF. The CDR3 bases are TGCAGTGCTAGAAGAGGGCAGGAGCTAGGAGCTTTCTTT.

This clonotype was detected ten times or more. CDR3 amino acids: CASSLTSADNEQFF. For the CDR3, the DNA is TGTGCCAGCAGTTTAACTAGCGCGGACAATGAGCAGTTCTTC. The chain uses TRBV6-5 and TRBJ2-1; the match to TRBD2 covers 7 bases. Germline lookup yields CDR1 MNHEY and CDR2 SVGAGI. The CDR3 is 14 residues long. J gave up 5 bases and V 4 bases, and 5 bases lay outside the gene matches.

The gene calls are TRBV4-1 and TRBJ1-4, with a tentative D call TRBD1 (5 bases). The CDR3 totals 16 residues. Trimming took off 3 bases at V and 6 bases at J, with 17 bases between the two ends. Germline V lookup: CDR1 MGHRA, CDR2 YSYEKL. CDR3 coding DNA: TGCGCCAGCAGCCATAGCGAGGGACGGGGTGATGAAAAACTGTTTTTT. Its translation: CASSHSEGRGDEKLFF.

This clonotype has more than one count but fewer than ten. CDR3 in amino acids: CASSQDPGSYTEAFF. DNA for the CDR3: TGCGCCAGCAGCCAAGACCCGGGGAGCTACACTGAAGCTTTCTTT. The chain carries TRBV4-1 and TRBJ1-1; D not resolved. Germline V CDR1 and CDR2: MGHRA, YSYEKL. This CDR3 is 15 amino acids long. The V end lost 0 bases, the J end lost 3 bases, and 11 bases lay between the germline ends.

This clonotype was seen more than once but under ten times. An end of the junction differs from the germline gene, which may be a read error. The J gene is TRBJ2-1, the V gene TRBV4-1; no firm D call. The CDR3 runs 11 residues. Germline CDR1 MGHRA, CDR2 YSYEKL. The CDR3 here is CASSQFSPPTF. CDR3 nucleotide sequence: TGCGCCAGCAGCCAGTTCTCACCCCCCACCTTC.

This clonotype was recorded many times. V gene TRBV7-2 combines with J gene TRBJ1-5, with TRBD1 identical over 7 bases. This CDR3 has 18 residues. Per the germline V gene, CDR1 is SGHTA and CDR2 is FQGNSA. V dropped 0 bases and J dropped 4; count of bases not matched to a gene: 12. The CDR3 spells CASSLAGGAARGNQPQHF. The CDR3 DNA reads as TGTGCCAGCAGCTTAGCTGGGGGGGCTGCCAGGGGGAATCAGCCCCAGCATTTT. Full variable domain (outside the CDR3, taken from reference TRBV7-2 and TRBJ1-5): GAGVSQSPSNKVTEKGKDVELRCDPISGHTALYWYRQSLGQGLEFLIYFQGNSAPDKSGLPSDRFSAERTGGSVSTLTIQRTQQEDSAVYLCASSLAGGAARGNQPQHFGDGTRLSIL.

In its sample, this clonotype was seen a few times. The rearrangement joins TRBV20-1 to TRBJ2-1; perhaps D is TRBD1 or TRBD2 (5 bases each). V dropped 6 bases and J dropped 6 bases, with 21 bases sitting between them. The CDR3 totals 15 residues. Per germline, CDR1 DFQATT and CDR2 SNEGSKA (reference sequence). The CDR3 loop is CSAPTPPRGPNEQFF. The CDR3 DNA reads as TGCAGTGCCCCAACCCCTCCTCGGGGCCCCAATGAGCAGTTCTTC.

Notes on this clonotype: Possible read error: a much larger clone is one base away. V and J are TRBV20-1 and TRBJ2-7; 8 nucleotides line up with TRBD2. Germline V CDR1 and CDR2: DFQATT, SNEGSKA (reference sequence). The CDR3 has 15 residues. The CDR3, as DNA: TGCAGTGTAAGCGGGGGAACTGCAAGCTCCTACGAGAAGTACGTC. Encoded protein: CSVSGGTASSYEKYV.

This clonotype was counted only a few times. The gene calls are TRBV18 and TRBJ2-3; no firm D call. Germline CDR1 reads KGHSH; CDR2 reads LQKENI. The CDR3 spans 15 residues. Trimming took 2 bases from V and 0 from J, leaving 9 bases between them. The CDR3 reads CASSPVAASTDTQYF. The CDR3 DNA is TGTGCCAGCTCACCAGTGGCGGCTAGCACAGATACGCAGTATTTT.

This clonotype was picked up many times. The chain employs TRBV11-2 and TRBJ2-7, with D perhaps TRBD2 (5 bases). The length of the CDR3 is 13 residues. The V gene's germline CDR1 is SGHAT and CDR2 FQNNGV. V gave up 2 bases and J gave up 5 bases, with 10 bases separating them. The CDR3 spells CASSLPSIHEQYF. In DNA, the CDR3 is TGTGCCAGCAGCTTACCTAGCATCCACGAGCAGTACTTC.

The CDR3 here is CASTPLDRATEAFF. CDR3 DNA: TGTGCCAGTACTCCCCTAGACAGAGCCACTGAAGCTTTCTTT. This chain links TRBV19 with TRBJ1-1; TRBD1 might be the D (5 bases). In germline, CDR1 is LNHDA, CDR2 SQIVND (reference sequence). The CDR3 is made up of 14 amino acids. V was shortened by 7 bases and J by 4 bases, with 16 bases between the two germline ends.

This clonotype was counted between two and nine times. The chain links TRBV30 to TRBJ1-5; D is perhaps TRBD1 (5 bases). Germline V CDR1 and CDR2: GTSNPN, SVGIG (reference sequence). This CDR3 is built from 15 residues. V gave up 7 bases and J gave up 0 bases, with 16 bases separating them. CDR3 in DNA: TGTGCCTATACTCCCGGGGCCAATAGCAATCAGCCCCAGCATTTT. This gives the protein CAYTPGANSNQPQHF.

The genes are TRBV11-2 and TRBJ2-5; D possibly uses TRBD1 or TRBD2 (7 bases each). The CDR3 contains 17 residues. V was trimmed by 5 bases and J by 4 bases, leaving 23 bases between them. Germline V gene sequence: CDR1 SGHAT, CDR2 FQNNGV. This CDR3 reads CASSPKREGASRETQYF. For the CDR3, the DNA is TGTGCCAGCAGCCCCAAGAGGGAGGGGGCGAGTCGAGAGACCCAGTACTTC.

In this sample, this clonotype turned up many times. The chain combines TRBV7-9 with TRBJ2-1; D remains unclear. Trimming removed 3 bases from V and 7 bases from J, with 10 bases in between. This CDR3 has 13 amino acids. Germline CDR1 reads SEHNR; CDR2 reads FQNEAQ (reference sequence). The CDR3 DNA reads TGTGCCAGCAGCTTCTCTCAGTGGAATGAGCAGTTCTTC. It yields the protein CASSFSQWNEQFF. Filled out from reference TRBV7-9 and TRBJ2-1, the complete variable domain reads DTGVSQNPRHKITKRGQNVTFRCDPISEHNRLYWYRQTLGQGPEFLTYFQNEAQLEKSRLLSDRFSAERPKGSFSTLEIQRTEQGDSAMYLCASSFSQWNEQFFGPGTRLTVL.

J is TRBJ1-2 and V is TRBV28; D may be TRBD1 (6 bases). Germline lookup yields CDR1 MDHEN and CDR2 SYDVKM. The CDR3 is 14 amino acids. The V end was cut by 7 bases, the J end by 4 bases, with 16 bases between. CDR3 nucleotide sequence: TGTGCCAGCACCCAGGTGGGGGCCCTCTATGGCTACACCTTC. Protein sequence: CASTQVGALYGYTF.

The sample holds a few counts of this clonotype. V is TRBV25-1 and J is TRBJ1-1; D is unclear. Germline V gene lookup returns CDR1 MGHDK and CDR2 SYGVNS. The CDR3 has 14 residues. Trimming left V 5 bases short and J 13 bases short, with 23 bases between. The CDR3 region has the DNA TGTGCCAGCAGTCTATTCCAAGCCGGGATCCCGAGTTTCTTT. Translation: CASSLFQAGIPSFF.

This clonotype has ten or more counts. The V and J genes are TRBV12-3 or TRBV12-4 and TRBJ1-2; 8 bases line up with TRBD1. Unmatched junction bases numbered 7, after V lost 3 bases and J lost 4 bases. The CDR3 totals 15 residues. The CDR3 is CASSFRDRPSYGYTF. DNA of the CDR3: TGTGCCAGCAGTTTCCGGGACAGGCCGAGCTATGGCTACACCTTC.

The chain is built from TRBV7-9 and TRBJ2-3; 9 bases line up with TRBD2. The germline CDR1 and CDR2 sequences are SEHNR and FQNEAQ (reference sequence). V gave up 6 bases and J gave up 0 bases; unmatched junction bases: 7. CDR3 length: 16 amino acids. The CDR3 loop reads CASRAAGGASTDTQYF. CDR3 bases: TGTGCCAGCAGGGCAGCGGGGGGAGCTAGCACAGATACGCAGTATTTT.

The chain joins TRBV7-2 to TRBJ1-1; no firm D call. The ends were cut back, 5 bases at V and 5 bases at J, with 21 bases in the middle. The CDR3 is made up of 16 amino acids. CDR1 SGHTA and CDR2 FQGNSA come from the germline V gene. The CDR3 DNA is TGTGCCAGCAGCCCGAACCTCGGACGGGGAAGGACTGAAGCTTTCTTT. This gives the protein CASSPNLGRGRTEAFF.

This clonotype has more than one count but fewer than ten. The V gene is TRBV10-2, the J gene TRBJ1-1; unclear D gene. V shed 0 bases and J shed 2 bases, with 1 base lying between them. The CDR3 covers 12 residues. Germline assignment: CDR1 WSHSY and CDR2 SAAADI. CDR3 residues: CASSESNTEAFF. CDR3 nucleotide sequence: TGCGCCAGCAGTGAGTCCAACACTGAAGCTTTCTTT.

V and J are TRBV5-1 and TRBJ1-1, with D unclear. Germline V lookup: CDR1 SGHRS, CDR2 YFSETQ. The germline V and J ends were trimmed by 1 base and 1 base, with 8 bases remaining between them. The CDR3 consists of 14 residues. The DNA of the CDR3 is TGCGCCAGCAGCTTGAGCCAGCCGAACACTGAAGCTTTCTTT. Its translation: CASSLSQPNTEAFF.